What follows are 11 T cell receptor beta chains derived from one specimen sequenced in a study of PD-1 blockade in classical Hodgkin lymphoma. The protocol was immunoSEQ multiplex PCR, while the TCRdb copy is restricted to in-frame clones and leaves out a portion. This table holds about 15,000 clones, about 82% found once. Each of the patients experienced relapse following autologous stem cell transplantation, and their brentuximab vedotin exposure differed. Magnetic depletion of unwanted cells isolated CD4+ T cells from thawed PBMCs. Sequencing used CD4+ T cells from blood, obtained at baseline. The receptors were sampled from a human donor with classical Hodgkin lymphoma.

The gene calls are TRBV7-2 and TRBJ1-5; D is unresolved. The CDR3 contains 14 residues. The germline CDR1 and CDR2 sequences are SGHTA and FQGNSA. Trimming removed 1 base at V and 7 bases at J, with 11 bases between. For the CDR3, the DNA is TGTGCCAGCAGCTTAGGAGGAGCCCCGCAGCCCCAGCATTTT. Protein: CASSLGGAPQPQHF. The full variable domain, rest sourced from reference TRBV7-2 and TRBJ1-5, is GAGVSQSPSNKVTEKGKDVELRCDPISGHTALYWYRQSLGQGLEFLIYFQGNSAPDKSGLPSDRFSAERTGGSVSTLTIQRTQQEDSAVYLCASSLGGAPQPQHFGDGTRLSIL.

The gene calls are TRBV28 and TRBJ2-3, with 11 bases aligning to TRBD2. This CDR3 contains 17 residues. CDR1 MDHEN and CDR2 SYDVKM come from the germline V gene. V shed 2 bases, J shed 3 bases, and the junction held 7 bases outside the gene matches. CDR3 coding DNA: TGTGCCAGCAGTTTAGGGGGACTAGCGGATTTTACAGATACGCAGTATTTT. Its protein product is CASSLGGLADFTDTQYF.

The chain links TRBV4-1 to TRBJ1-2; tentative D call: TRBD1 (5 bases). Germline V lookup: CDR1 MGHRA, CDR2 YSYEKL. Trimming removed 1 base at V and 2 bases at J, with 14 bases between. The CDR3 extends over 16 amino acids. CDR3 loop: CASSQVGGTWNYGYTF. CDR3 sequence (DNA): TGCGCCAGCAGCCAAGTCGGAGGGACCTGGAACTATGGCTACACCTTC.

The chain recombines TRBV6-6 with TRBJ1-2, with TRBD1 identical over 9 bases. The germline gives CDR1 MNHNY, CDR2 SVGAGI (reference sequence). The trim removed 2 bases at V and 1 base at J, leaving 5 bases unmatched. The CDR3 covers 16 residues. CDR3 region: CASSYTTTGGNYGYTF. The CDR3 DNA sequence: TGTGCCAGCAGTTACACCACGACAGGGGGTAACTATGGCTACACCTTC.

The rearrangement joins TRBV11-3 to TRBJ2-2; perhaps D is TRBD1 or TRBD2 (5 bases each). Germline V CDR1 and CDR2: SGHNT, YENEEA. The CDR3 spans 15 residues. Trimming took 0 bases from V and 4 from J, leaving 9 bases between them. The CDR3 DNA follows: TGTGCCAGCAGCTTAGAAGGGACCTCCACCGGGGAGCTGTTTTTT. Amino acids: CASSLEGTSTGELFF.

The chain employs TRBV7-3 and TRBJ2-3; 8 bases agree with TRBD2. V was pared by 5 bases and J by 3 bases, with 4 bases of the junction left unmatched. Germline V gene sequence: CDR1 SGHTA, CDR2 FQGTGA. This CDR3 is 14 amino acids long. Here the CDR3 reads CASSPGTSTDTQYF. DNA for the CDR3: TGTGCCAGCAGCCCCGGGACTAGTACAGATACGCAGTATTTT.

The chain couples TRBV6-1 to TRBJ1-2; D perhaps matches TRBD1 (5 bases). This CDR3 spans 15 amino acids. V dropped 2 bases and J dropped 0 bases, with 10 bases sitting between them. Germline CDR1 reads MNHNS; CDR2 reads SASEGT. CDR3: CASSERRGANYGYTF. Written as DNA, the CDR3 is TGTGCCAGCAGTGAAAGGAGGGGCGCTAACTATGGCTACACCTTC.

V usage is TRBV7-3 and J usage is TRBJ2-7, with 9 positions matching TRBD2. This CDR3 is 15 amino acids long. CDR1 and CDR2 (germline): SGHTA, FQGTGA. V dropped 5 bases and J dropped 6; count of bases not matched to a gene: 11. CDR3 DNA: TGTGCCAGCAGCCCCCAAGCGGGGGGCCTTGGCGAGCAGTACTTC. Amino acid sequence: CASSPQAGGLGEQYF.

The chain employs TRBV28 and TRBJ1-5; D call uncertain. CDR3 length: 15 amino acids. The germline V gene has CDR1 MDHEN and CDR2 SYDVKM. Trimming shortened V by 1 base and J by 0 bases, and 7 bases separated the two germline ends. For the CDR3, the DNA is TGTGCCAGCAGTTTATTCCCAGATAGCAATCAGCCCCAGCATTTT. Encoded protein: CASSLFPDSNQPQHF.

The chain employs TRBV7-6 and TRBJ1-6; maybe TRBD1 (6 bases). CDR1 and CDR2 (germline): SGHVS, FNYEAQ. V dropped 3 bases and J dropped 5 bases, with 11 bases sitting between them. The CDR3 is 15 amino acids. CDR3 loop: CASSFRGPNNSPLHF. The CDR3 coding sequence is TGTGCCAGCAGCTTCCGGGGGCCCAATAATTCACCCCTCCACTTT.

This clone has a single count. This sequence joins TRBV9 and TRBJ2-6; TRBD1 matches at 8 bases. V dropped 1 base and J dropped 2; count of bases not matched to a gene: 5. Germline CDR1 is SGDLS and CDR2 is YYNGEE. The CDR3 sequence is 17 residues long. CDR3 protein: CASSVTGGTTGANVLTF. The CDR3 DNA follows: TGTGCCAGCAGCGTAACAGGGGGGACAACTGGGGCCAACGTCCTGACTTTC.